The rows below give T cell receptor beta chains drawn from one sample of a study of blood T cells in healthy people across ages. TCRdb passed the 5' RACE reads through MiXCR, listing each CDR3 protein once. Here the sample spans hundreds of thousands of distinct CDR3 sequences, around 21% being singletons. Sequencing used blood. The receptors come from a man between 65 and 85 years old in good health. CDR3s include the opening cysteine and the closing phenylalanine or tryptophan. The D gene is left open where the match is weak. The listing skips clone size in some rows; elsewhere it reads once, few, many or a size class.

D gene: .
V gene: TRBV7-2
J gene: TRBJ2-5
clone size: .
CDR3 protein: CASSTTLETQYF
CDR3 DNA: TGTGCCAGCAGCACAACCTTGGAGACCCAGTACTTC

D gene: TRBD2
V gene: TRBV6-1
J gene: TRBJ2-7
clone size: .
CDR3 protein: CASSERGERNYEQYF
CDR3 DNA: TGTGCCAGCAGTGAACGGGGGGAACGGAACTACGAGCAGTACTTC

D gene: .
V gene: TRBV6-6
J gene: TRBJ2-7
clone size: few
CDR3 protein: CASSYLGGYEQYF
CDR3 DNA: TGTGCCAGCAGTTACCTGGGGGGCTACGAGCAGTACTTC

D gene: .
V gene: TRBV20-1
J gene: TRBJ1-2
clone size: .
CDR3 protein: CSARDRGVAKLYTF
CDR3 DNA: TGCAGTGCTAGAGATCGGGGGGTCGCTAAACTATACACCTTC

D gene: TRBD1
V gene: TRBV7-8
J gene: TRBJ1-2
clone size: .
CDR3 protein: CASSFTKGARRYGYTF
CDR3 DNA: TGTGCCAGCAGCTTTACGAAGGGGGCGCGACGCTATGGCTACACCTTC

D gene: .
V gene: TRBV28
J gene: TRBJ2-6
clone size: .
CDR3 protein: CASSLGGHISGANVLTF
CDR3 DNA: TGTGCCAGCAGCCTCGGGGGGCATATCTCTGGGGCCAACGTCCTGACTTTC

D gene: TRBD1
V gene: TRBV29-1
J gene: TRBJ1-4
clone size: few
CDR3 protein: CSVGQGHEKLFF
CDR3 DNA: TGCAGCGTCGGACAGGGGCATGAAAAACTGTTTTTT

D gene: TRBD2
V gene: TRBV7-2
J gene: TRBJ2-3
clone size: few
CDR3 protein: CASSLGTSGSFITDTQYF
CDR3 DNA: TGTGCCAGCAGCTTGGGGACTAGCGGGAGTTTTATAACAGATACGCAGTATTTT

D gene: .
V gene: TRBV6-2/TRBV6-3
J gene: TRBJ2-5
clone size: .
CDR3 protein: CASHGAQPKETQYF
CDR3 DNA: TGTGCCAGCCACGGGGCCCAACCGAAGGAGACCCAGTACTTC

D gene: .
V gene: TRBV5-1
J gene: TRBJ2-3
clone size: few
CDR3 protein: CASSTGRAGTDTQYF
CDR3 DNA: TGCGCCAGCAGCACGGGACGGGCGGGCACAGATACGCAGTATTTT

D gene: TRBD1
V gene: TRBV5-1
J gene: TRBJ1-4
clone size: .
CDR3 protein: CASSPTGINEKLFF
CDR3 DNA: TGCGCCAGCAGCCCGACAGGGATTAATGAAAAACTGTTTTTT

D gene: TRBD2
V gene: TRBV5-6
J gene: TRBJ2-4
clone size: once
CDR3 protein: CANSLSSGTPKNIQYF
CDR3 DNA: TGTGCCAACAGCTTGTCTAGCGGGACCCCCAAAAACATTCAGTACTTC

D gene: TRBD1
V gene: TRBV7-8
J gene: TRBJ1-1
clone size: .
CDR3 protein: CASSTGTGQGVQAFF
CDR3 DNA: TGTGCCAGCAGCACCGGGACAGGCCAAGGGGTCCAGGCTTTCTTT

D gene: TRBD1
V gene: TRBV11-1
J gene: TRBJ2-2
clone size: .
CDR3 protein: CASSLTGGHTGELFF
CDR3 DNA: TGTGCCAGCAGCTTAACAGGGGGGCACACCGGGGAGCTGTTTTTT

D gene: .
V gene: TRBV6-5
J gene: TRBJ1-2
clone size: .
CDR3 protein: CASSYGRGPNYGYTF
CDR3 DNA: TGTGCCAGCAGTTACGGCAGGGGCCCCAACTATGGCTACACCTTC

D gene: .
V gene: TRBV3-1
J gene: TRBJ2-2
clone size: .
CDR3 protein: CASSGAGAVGELFF
CDR3 DNA: TGTGCCAGCAGCGGGGCGGGGGCCGTCGGGGAGCTGTTTTTT

D gene: .
V gene: TRBV3-1
J gene: TRBJ2-1
clone size: few
CDR3 protein: CASSQARDSSSYNEQFF
CDR3 DNA: TGTGCCAGCAGCCAAGCCCGGGACTCGAGCTCCTACAATGAGCAGTTCTTC

D gene: TRBD2
V gene: TRBV2
J gene: TRBJ2-3
clone size: .
CDR3 protein: CASRGGLAGGIDTQYF
CDR3 DNA: TGTGCCAGCAGGGGGGGACTAGCGGGAGGAATAGATACGCAGTATTTT

D gene: TRBD1
V gene: TRBV7-8
J gene: TRBJ2-7
clone size: .
CDR3 protein: CASGYGGQGYYEQYF
CDR3 DNA: TGTGCCAGCGGATACGGGGGACAGGGCTACTACGAGCAGTACTTC

D gene: .
V gene: TRBV12-3/TRBV12-4
J gene: TRBJ2-4
clone size: .
CDR3 protein: CASSNLAAKNIQYF
CDR3 DNA: TGTGCCAGCAGCAACCTAGCGGCCAAAAACATTCAGTACTTC

D gene: .
V gene: TRBV9
J gene: TRBJ2-1
clone size: .
CDR3 protein: CASSGGAQGYNEQFF
CDR3 DNA: TGTGCCAGCAGCGGAGGGGCGCAGGGTTACAATGAGCAGTTCTTC

D gene: .
V gene: TRBV15
J gene: TRBJ2-5
clone size: .
CDR3 protein: CATSRDPPSVGETQYF
CDR3 DNA: TGTGCCACCAGCAGAGATCCTCCTAGCGTTGGAGAGACCCAGTACTTC

D gene: .
V gene: TRBV5-1
J gene: TRBJ1-1
clone size: many
CDR3 protein: CASSLVRGTEAFF
CDR3 DNA: TGCGCCAGCAGCTTGGTTAGGGGGACTGAAGCTTTCTTT

D gene: TRBD2
V gene: TRBV3-1
J gene: TRBJ2-1
clone size: few
CDR3 protein: CASSQRSGSSYNEQFF
CDR3 DNA: TGTGCCAGCAGCCAACGTAGCGGGAGCTCCTACAATGAGCAGTTCTTC

D gene: .
V gene: TRBV27
J gene: TRBJ2-1
clone size: .
CDR3 protein: CASRTFPGVNEQFF
CDR3 DNA: TGTGCCAGCAGGACCTTCCCGGGAGTAAATGAGCAGTTCTTC

D gene: .
V gene: TRBV6-6
J gene: TRBJ2-1
clone size: .
CDR3 protein: CAIARLGNEQFF
CDR3 DNA: TGTGCCATCGCCCGACTAGGCAATGAGCAGTTCTTC

D gene: .
V gene: TRBV5-1
J gene: TRBJ2-1
clone size: few
CDR3 protein: CASSLDPGMSYNEQFF
CDR3 DNA: TGCGCCAGCAGCTTGGACCCGGGAATGTCCTACAATGAGCAGTTCTTC

D gene: TRBD2
V gene: TRBV3-1
J gene: TRBJ2-4
clone size: .
CDR3 protein: CASSLSGRARHIQYF
CDR3 DNA: TGTGCCAGCAGCCTGAGCGGGAGGGCTCGGCACATTCAGTACTTC

D gene: TRBD2
V gene: TRBV20-1
J gene: TRBJ2-3
clone size: .
CDR3 protein: CSAPRLTGGTTDTQYF
CDR3 DNA: TGCAGTGCTCCTCGCCTTACGGGAGGGACCACAGATACGCAGTATTTT

D gene: .
V gene: TRBV6-4
J gene: TRBJ2-1
clone size: .
CDR3 protein: CASSAAGPDDEQFF
CDR3 DNA: TGTGCCAGCAGTGCGGCTGGCCCGGACGATGAGCAGTTCTTC

D gene: TRBD1
V gene: TRBV5-4
J gene: TRBJ2-7
clone size: few
CDR3 protein: CASSVGTGLEQYF
CDR3 DNA: TGTGCCAGCAGCGTAGGGACAGGGCTCGAGCAGTACTTC

D gene: .
V gene: TRBV7-6
J gene: TRBJ2-5
clone size: many
CDR3 protein: CASSPQVRWAQYF
CDR3 DNA: TGTGCCAGCAGCCCACAGGTGCGATGGGCCCAGTACTTC

D gene: TRBD2
V gene: TRBV7-2
J gene: TRBJ2-7
clone size: few
CDR3 protein: CASSLKFLAGGSEQYF
CDR3 DNA: TGTGCCAGCAGCTTAAAGTTCCTAGCGGGCGGGTCCGAGCAGTACTTC

D gene: .
V gene: TRBV7-9
J gene: TRBJ2-7
clone size: few
CDR3 protein: CASSRRGQGIAYEQYF
CDR3 DNA: TGTGCCAGCAGCAGACGGGGGCAGGGGATCGCCTACGAGCAGTACTTC

D gene: TRBD2
V gene: TRBV25-1
J gene: TRBJ2-3
clone size: .
CDR3 protein: CASSEGLAGGHVTDTQYF
CDR3 DNA: TGTGCCAGCAGTGAGGGACTAGCGGGAGGTCACGTCACAGATACGCAGTATTTT

D gene: .
V gene: TRBV20-1
J gene: TRBJ2-1
clone size: .
CDR3 protein: CSARMFAGPSLGEQFF
CDR3 DNA: TGCAGTGCTAGAATGTTTGCGGGACCCTCTTTAGGTGAGCAGTTCTTC

D gene: .
V gene: TRBV3-1
J gene: TRBJ2-3
clone size: .
CDR3 protein: CASSQGQTGPLGTDTQYF
CDR3 DNA: TGTGCCAGCAGCCAAGGGCAAACAGGACCCCTCGGCACAGATACGCAGTATTTT

D gene: .
V gene: TRBV6-6
J gene: TRBJ2-5
clone size: many
CDR3 protein: CASSHPQGQNQETQYF
CDR3 DNA: TGTGCCAGCAGCCATCCCCAGGGCCAAAACCAAGAGACCCAGTACTTC

D gene: TRBD2
V gene: TRBV7-2
J gene: TRBJ2-3
clone size: .
CDR3 protein: CASSLVAGDVYAQYF
CDR3 DNA: TGTGCCAGCAGCTTAGTGGCGGGAGATGTGTACGCGCAGTATTTT

D gene: .
V gene: TRBV9
J gene: TRBJ2-7
clone size: .
CDR3 protein: CASSVDPGSFYEQYF
CDR3 DNA: TGTGCCAGCAGCGTAGACCCGGGTTCGTTCTACGAGCAGTACTTC

D gene: .
V gene: TRBV14
J gene: TRBJ1-3
clone size: .
CDR3 protein: CASSPGPPHAGTIYF
CDR3 DNA: TGTGCCAGCAGCCCAGGACCGCCCCATGCGGGTACCATATATTTT

D gene: .
V gene: TRBV19
J gene: TRBJ2-2
clone size: few
CDR3 protein: CASTRGDRTGPTGELFF
CDR3 DNA: TGTGCCAGTACTAGGGGGGATAGGACAGGACCAACCGGGGAGCTGTTTTTT

D gene: .
V gene: TRBV30
J gene: TRBJ2-1
clone size: .
CDR3 protein: CAWITHNEQFF
CDR3 DNA: TGTGCCTGGATAACACACAATGAGCAGTTCTTC

D gene: .
V gene: TRBV7-2
J gene: TRBJ1-6
clone size: once
CDR3 protein: CASSNGPTNSPLHF
CDR3 DNA: TGTGCCAGCAGCAACGGGCCCACGAATTCACCCCTCCACTTT

D gene: TRBD1
V gene: TRBV11-2
J gene: TRBJ2-5
clone size: few
CDR3 protein: CASRVGQDHETQYF
CDR3 DNA: TGTGCCAGCAGAGTGGGACAGGATCACGAGACCCAGTACTTC

D gene: .
V gene: TRBV28
J gene: TRBJ2-1
clone size: few
CDR3 protein: CASSLITLRAQGNEQFF
CDR3 DNA: TGTGCCAGCAGTTTGATCACCCTCCGGGCCCAGGGGAATGAGCAGTTCTTC

D gene: .
V gene: TRBV7-2
J gene: TRBJ1-2
clone size: many
CDR3 protein: CASSLVRGAGYTF
CDR3 DNA: TGTGCCAGCAGCTTAGTACGGGGTGCTGGCTACACCTTC

D gene: .
V gene: TRBV3-1
J gene: TRBJ2-1
clone size: .
CDR3 protein: CASSHRGAENEQFF
CDR3 DNA: TGTGCCAGCAGCCACAGAGGGGCAGAAAATGAGCAGTTCTTC

D gene: .
V gene: TRBV4-2
J gene: TRBJ1-1
clone size: .
CDR3 protein: CASSQGRGDTEAFF
CDR3 DNA: TGTGCCAGCAGCCAAGGTAGAGGGGACACTGAAGCTTTCTTT

D gene: TRBD2
V gene: TRBV20-1
J gene: TRBJ2-5
clone size: few
CDR3 protein: CSARGTSGVEQWFF
CDR3 DNA: TGCAGTGCTAGGGGGACTAGCGGGGTGGAGCAGTGGTTCTTC

D gene: TRBD2
V gene: TRBV20-1
J gene: TRBJ2-7
clone size: .
CDR3 protein: CSASELAEFRQYF
CDR3 DNA: TGCAGTGCTAGCGAACTAGCGGAATTTCGCCAGTACTTC

D gene: .
V gene: TRBV2
J gene: TRBJ1-5
clone size: many
CDR3 protein: CASRGGGSNQPQHF
CDR3 DNA: TGTGCCAGCAGGGGCGGGGGGAGCAATCAGCCCCAGCATTTT

D gene: TRBD1
V gene: TRBV7-9
J gene: TRBJ2-1
clone size: few
CDR3 protein: CASSLTAGGSYNEQFF
CDR3 DNA: TGTGCCAGCAGCTTAACGGCAGGGGGCTCCTACAATGAGCAGTTCTTC